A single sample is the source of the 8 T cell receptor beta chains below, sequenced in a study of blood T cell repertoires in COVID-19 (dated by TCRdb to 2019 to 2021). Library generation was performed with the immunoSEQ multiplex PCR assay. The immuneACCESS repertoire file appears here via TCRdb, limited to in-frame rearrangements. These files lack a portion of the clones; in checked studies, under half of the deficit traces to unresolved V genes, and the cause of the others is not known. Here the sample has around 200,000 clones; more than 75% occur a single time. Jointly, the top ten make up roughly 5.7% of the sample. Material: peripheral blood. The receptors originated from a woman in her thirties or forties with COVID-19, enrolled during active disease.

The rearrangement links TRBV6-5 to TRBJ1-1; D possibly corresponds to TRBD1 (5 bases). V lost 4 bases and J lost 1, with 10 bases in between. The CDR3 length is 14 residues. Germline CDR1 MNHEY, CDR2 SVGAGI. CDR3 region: CASSWDSSNTEAFF. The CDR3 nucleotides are TGTGCCAGCAGTTGGGACTCTTCGAACACTGAAGCTTTCTTT.

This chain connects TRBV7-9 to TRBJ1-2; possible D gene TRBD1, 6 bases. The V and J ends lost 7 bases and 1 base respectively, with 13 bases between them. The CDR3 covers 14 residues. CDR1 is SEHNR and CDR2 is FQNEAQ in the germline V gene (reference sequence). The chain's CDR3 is CASTYGQFNYGYTF. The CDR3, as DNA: TGTGCCAGCACTTACGGACAGTTTAACTATGGCTACACCTTC. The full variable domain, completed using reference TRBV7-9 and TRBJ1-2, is DTGVSQNPRHKITKRGQNVTFRCDPISEHNRLYWYRQTLGQGPEFLTYFQNEAQLEKSRLLSDRFSAERPKGSFSTLEIQRTEQGDSAMYLCASTYGQFNYGYTFGSGTRLTVV.

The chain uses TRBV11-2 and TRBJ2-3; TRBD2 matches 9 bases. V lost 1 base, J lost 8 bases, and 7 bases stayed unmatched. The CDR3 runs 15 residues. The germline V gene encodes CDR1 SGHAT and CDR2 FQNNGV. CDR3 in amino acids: CASSLGLAALVTQYF. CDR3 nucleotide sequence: TGTGCCAGCAGCTTAGGACTAGCGGCTCTGGTTACGCAGTATTTT.

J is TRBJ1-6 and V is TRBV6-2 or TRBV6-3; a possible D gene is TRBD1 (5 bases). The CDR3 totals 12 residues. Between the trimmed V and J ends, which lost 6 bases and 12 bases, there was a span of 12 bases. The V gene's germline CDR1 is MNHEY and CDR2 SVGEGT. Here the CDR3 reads CASSYTGLPLHF. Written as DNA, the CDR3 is TGTGCCAGCAGCTATACAGGTCTACCCCTCCACTTT.

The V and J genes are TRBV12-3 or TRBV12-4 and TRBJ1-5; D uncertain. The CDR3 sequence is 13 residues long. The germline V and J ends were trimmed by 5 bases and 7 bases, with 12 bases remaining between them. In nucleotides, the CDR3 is TGTGCCAGCAGTGGGCCAGATCCCCAGCCCCAGCATTTT. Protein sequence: CASSGPDPQPQHF.

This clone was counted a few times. The CDR3 protein is CAWRDNPGNTIYF. The CDR3 DNA follows: TGTGCCTGGAGAGACAATCCTGGAAACACCATATATTTT. This chain uses TRBV30 with TRBJ1-3; D uncertain. The CDR3 loop spans 13 amino acids. Germline values: CDR1 GTSNPN, CDR2 SVGIG (reference sequence). Trimming took 3 bases from V and 2 from J, leaving 8 bases between them.

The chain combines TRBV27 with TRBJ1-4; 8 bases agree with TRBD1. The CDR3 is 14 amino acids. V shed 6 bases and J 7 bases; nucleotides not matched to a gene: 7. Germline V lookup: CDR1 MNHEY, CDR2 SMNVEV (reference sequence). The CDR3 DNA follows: TGTGCCAGCAGGCCAGGGGGCGGAGGTGAAAAACTGTTTTTT. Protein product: CASRPGGGGEKLFF.

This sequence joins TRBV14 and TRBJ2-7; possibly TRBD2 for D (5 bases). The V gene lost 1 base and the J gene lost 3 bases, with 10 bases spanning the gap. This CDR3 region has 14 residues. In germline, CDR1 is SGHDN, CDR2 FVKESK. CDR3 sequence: CASSQGARVYEQYF. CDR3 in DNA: TGTGCCAGCAGCCAAGGAGCGAGGGTCTACGAGCAGTACTTC.